This T cell receptor (beta chain) was captured in a study of post-analysis software for immune sequencing data. Study-wide results and caveats: The five TRBV segments detected at higher frequency in patients than in controls included TRBV5-6, TRBV5-1 and TRBV20-1.

Incorporated into the TCR beta cDNA libraries were unique molecular identifiers, which served to reduce PCR and sequencing biases. TCRdb reanalysed the PCR reads using MiXCR and keeps one entry per CDR3 protein. The repertoire has roughly 200,000 distinct CDR3 sequences, 29% of them found once; the top ten carry approximately 3%. For this clonotype: Its target is not known.

This CDR3 spans 12 amino acids. Trimming removed 2 bases from V and 5 bases from J, with 7 bases in between. Germline lookup yields CDR1 SQVTM and CDR2 ANQGSEA. The V and J genes are TRBV29-1 and TRBJ2-4, with D unclear. Sequenced sample: blood. The receptor was derived from a girl between 2 and 17 years old with multiple sclerosis. Written as DNA, the CDR3 is TGCAGCGTTGAACAGTCGGAAAACATTCAGTACTTC. Its protein is CSVEQSENIQYF. The full variable domain, completed using reference TRBV29-1 and TRBJ2-4, is SAVISQKPSRDICQRGTSLTIQCQVDSQVTMMFWYRQQPGQSLTLIATANQGSEATYESGFVIDKFPISRPNLTFSTLTVSNMSPEDSSIYLCSVEQSENIQYFGAGTRLSVL.